One and the same sample provided the 29 T cell receptor beta chains below, sequenced in a study of OX40 agonist ivuxolimab in advanced cancers. Libraries were constructed by the immunoSEQ multiplex PCR assay. TCRdb holds this immuneACCESS table with in-frame rearrangements only. Some clones are missing; in checked studies, unresolved V genes explain under half, and the rest has no known cause. The sample table lists around 74,000 clones, 85% of them with a count of one. The ten largest make up around 0.6% of the sample. The sample consisted of CD4+ or CD8+ T cells sorted from blood, taken in a trial of the OX40 agonist ivuxolimab. Receptors were obtained from an adult with an advanced solid tumor such as melanoma, head and neck, liver or kidney cancer.

This chain joins TRBV4-3 and TRBJ2-5; TRBD1 matches at 7 bases. Per the germline V gene, CDR1 is LGHNA and CDR2 is YSLEER. The CDR3 has 16 residues. J gave up 5 bases and V 1 base, and 10 bases lay outside the gene matches. The CDR3 DNA reads TGCGCCAGCAGCCAAGGGGCGACAGGGCATAGGGAGACCCAGTACTTC. Translated, it gives CASSQGATGHRETQYF.

J is TRBJ1-6 and V is TRBV29-1; tentative D call: TRBD1 (5 bases). CDR3 size: 13 residues. Germline-derived CDR1 and CDR2 are SQVTM and ANQGSEA. The V end was cut by 4 bases, the J end by 7 bases, with 11 bases between. In DNA, the CDR3 is TGCAGCGTTGGGGGGACGGGAAATTCACCCCTCCACTTT. Translated: CSVGGTGNSPLHF.

The CDR3 DNA reads as TGTGCCAGCAGTTTCCAGGGGGCCATGAACACTGAAGCTTTCTTT. It codes for CASSFQGAMNTEAFF. The rearrangement joins TRBV27 to TRBJ1-1; 8 bases match TRBD1. Germline V gene data show CDR1 as MNHEY and CDR2 as SMNVEV (reference sequence). J gave up 0 bases and V 3 bases, and 3 bases lay outside the gene matches. This CDR3 contains 15 residues.

This CDR3 is CASRQGTNQPQHF. DNA of the CDR3: TGTGCCAGCAGACAGGGGACTAATCAGCCCCAGCATTTT. The rearrangement links TRBV6-1 to TRBJ1-5, with 7 bases that match TRBD1. The CDR3 spans 13 residues. V gave up 6 bases and J gave up 4 bases; unmatched junction bases: 3. From germline, CDR1 is MNHNS and CDR2 SASEGT.

J is TRBJ1-2 and V is TRBV18; 9 bases are shared with TRBD1. This CDR3 has 15 residues. V gave up 6 bases and J gave up 4 bases; unmatched junction bases: 9. CDR1 and CDR2 from the germline V gene are KGHSH and LQKENI. The chain's CDR3 is CASSEQGQGFYGYTF. For the CDR3, the DNA is TGTGCCAGCTCGGAACAGGGACAGGGTTTCTATGGCTACACCTTC.

The chain uses TRBV6-4 and TRBJ2-3, with D uncertain. Trimming pared 2 bases from V and 0 bases from J, leaving 6 bases between. Germline CDR1 and CDR2: MRHNA and SNTAGT. The CDR3 consists of 14 residues. For the CDR3, the DNA is TGTGCCAGCAGTGACGCTAGAAGCACAGATACGCAGTATTTT. Its protein is CASSDARSTDTQYF.

The J gene is TRBJ2-7, the V gene TRBV7-2; D is ambiguous. In germline, CDR1 is SGHTA, CDR2 FQGNSA. Trimming shortened V by 5 bases and J by 5 bases, and 16 bases separated the two germline ends. This CDR3 region has 14 residues. CDR3 sequence reads: CASSNFRAFDEQYF. The CDR3 bases are TGTGCCAGCAGCAACTTTCGGGCATTTGACGAGCAGTACTTC.

This clone occurred once. The V gene is TRBV9, the J gene TRBJ1-1, with D unclear. Germline CDR1 reads SGDLS; CDR2 reads YYNGEE. The CDR3 spans 13 residues. With 4 bases removed from V and 8 bases from J, the gap between germline ends came to 15 bases. CDR3 bases: TGTGCCAGCAGCTCCCGGGCAGCGTCGGAAGCTTTCTTT. As protein: CASSSRAASEAFF.

V and J are TRBV25-1 and TRBJ2-7; TRBD1 matches 9 bases. Germline V gene data show CDR1 as MGHDK and CDR2 as SYGVNS. The CDR3 sequence is 15 residues long. V shed 3 bases, J shed 3 bases, and the junction held 6 bases outside the gene matches. The CDR3 bases are TGTGCCAGCAGTGACCCCACAGGGGGCGGCTACGAGCAGTACTTC. Residues: CASSDPTGGGYEQYF.

The J gene is TRBJ2-2, the V gene TRBV6-4; 8 nucleotides align to TRBD2. The ends lost 4 bases at V and 4 bases at J; junction bases unmatched: 5. Germline V gene sequence: CDR1 MRHNA, CDR2 SNTAGT. The CDR3 runs to 15 residues. The CDR3 DNA sequence: TGTGCCAGCAGTGCTACGGCGGGGGGCACCGGGGAGCTGTTTTTT. Its translation: CASSATAGGTGELFF.

The chain couples TRBV7-6 to TRBJ1-6; 7 nucleotides align to TRBD1. Germline-derived CDR1 and CDR2 are SGHVS and FNYEAQ. Unmatched junction bases numbered 6, after V lost 5 bases and J lost 14 bases. The CDR3 loop spans 12 amino acids. As DNA, the CDR3 is TGTGCCAGCAGCCTCGACAGGGTGTCCCTCCACTTT. Protein sequence: CASSLDRVSLHF.

The V gene is TRBV6-5, the J gene TRBJ2-7, with D perhaps matching TRBD2 (6 bases). V lost 6 bases and J lost 0, with 15 bases in between. The CDR3 contains 15 residues. Germline V CDR1 and CDR2: MNHEY, SVGAGI. The CDR3 DNA reads as TGTGCCAGCAGCCGCCCCCGGGGGAGCTCCTACGAGCAGTACTTC. Its translation: CASSRPRGSSYEQYF.

The chain couples TRBV5-4 to TRBJ2-5; TRBD1 might be the D (5 bases). From germline, CDR1 is SGHNT and CDR2 YYREEE (reference sequence). The CDR3 spans 16 residues. V was pared by 3 bases and J by 5 bases, with 20 bases between. The CDR3 bases are TGTGCCAGCAGCTGGGGCCCAGAGCAGGGTTGGGAGACCCAGTACTTC. Translation: CASSWGPEQGWETQYF.

This chain links TRBV11-2 with TRBJ1-6; the match to TRBD1 covers 7 bases. This CDR3 comprises 15 residues. Unmatched junction bases numbered 11, after V lost 8 bases and J lost 7 bases. CDR1 and CDR2 from the germline V gene are SGHAT and FQNNGV. The CDR3 coding sequence is TGTGCCAGCGGGGGACAGCTCCTCGGGAATTCACCCCTCCACTTT. Encoded protein: CASGGQLLGNSPLHF.

The chain carries TRBV9 and TRBJ2-7, with 9 bases aligning to TRBD1. The CDR3 consists of 20 residues. Germline CDR1 reads SGDLS; CDR2 reads YYNGEE. Unmatched junction bases numbered 18, after V lost 0 bases and J lost 2 bases. CDR3 protein: CASSVGGPTPGTGNPYEQYF. The DNA for the CDR3 is TGTGCCAGCAGCGTAGGGGGGCCTACGCCCGGGACAGGGAATCCCTACGAGCAGTACTTC.

CDR3 sequence reads: CAISERNREAFF. The CDR3 DNA reads TGTGCCATCAGTGAGAGAAACAGAGAAGCTTTCTTT. V gene TRBV10-3 combines with J gene TRBJ1-1, with no clear D. Per germline, CDR1 ENHRY and CDR2 SYGVKD. The CDR3 has 12 residues. Trimming took 2 bases from V and 8 from J, leaving 9 bases between them.

The V and J genes are TRBV7-2 and TRBJ1-1; possibly TRBD1 for D (5 bases). The CDR3 has 13 residues. CDR1 is SGHTA and CDR2 is FQGNSA in the germline V gene. V lost 2 bases and J 3 bases, leaving 7 bases between the germline ends. The CDR3 nucleotides are TGTGCCAGCAGCTTAATCAGGGACACTGAAGCTTTCTTT. It translates to CASSLIRDTEAFF.

The chain has TRBV27 and TRBJ1-1, with TRBD1 matching over 7 bases. CDR1 is MNHEY and CDR2 is SMNVEV in the germline V gene (reference sequence). The V gene end was trimmed by 5 bases and the J gene end by 1 base; junction bases not matched to a gene: 19. CDR3 size: 19 residues. CDR3 region: CASSHLMMTGRKTNTEAFF. The CDR3 nucleotides read TGTGCCAGCAGTCACCTCATGATGACAGGGCGAAAGACGAACACTGAAGCTTTCTTT.

The genes are TRBV19 and TRBJ2-4; 8 bases line up with TRBD2. V was clipped by 10 bases and J by 0 bases; unmatched bases: 17. The germline gives CDR1 LNHDA, CDR2 SQIVND (reference sequence). This CDR3 spans 18 amino acids. CDR3 residues: CATSHSGAAILAKNIQYF. Written as DNA, the CDR3 is TGTGCCACTTCCCATAGCGGGGCGGCGATTCTAGCCAAAAACATTCAGTACTTC.

This rearrangement joins TRBV6-6 to TRBJ2-3; D remains unclear. The ends were cut back, 6 bases at V and 0 bases at J, with 10 bases in the middle. CDR1 and CDR2 (germline): MNHNY, SVGAGI (reference sequence). There are 14 residues in the CDR3. The CDR3 protein is CASRDGPSTDTQYF. DNA of the CDR3: TGTGCCAGCAGAGACGGTCCTAGCACAGATACGCAGTATTTT.

The gene calls are TRBV5-4 and TRBJ1-1; 9 bases fit TRBD1. This CDR3 comprises 15 residues. Germline V gene lookup returns CDR1 SGHNT and CDR2 YYREEE (reference sequence). V gave up 4 bases and J gave up 4 bases; unmatched junction bases: 8. The CDR3 DNA sequence: TGTGCCAGCAGCGAGCTACAGGGGGCTGTCACTGAAGCTTTCTTT. Translating gives CASSELQGAVTEAFF.

The chain carries TRBV12-5 and TRBJ1-4; 7 bases are shared with TRBD1. The ends lost 5 bases at V and 5 bases at J; junction bases unmatched: 2. This CDR3 region has 13 residues. Per the germline V gene, CDR1 is LGHNT and CDR2 is FRNRAP. The CDR3 loop is CASGTGQNEKLFF. The CDR3 DNA is TGTGCTAGTGGTACGGGACAGAATGAAAAACTGTTTTTT.

This rearrangement joins TRBV30 to TRBJ2-5; D is uncertain. This CDR3 comprises 11 residues. Trimming shortened V by 0 bases and J by 5 bases, and 4 bases separated the two germline ends. CDR1 is GTSNPN and CDR2 is SVGIG in the germline V gene (reference sequence). The DNA of the CDR3 is TGTGCCTGGAGTGTAGGGGAGACCCAGTACTTC. Its protein is CAWSVGETQYF. Full variable domain (rest looked up from reference TRBV30 and TRBJ2-5): SQTIHQWPATLVQPVGSPLSLECTVEGTSNPNLYWYRQAAGRGLQLLFYSVGIGQISSEVPQNLSASRPQDRQFILSSKKLLLSDSGFYLCAWSVGETQYFGPGTRLLVL.

The chain has TRBV7-9 and TRBJ2-5; 10 positions agree with TRBD2. Germline loops: CDR1 SEHNR, CDR2 FQNEAQ (reference sequence). J lost 1 base, V lost 6 bases, and 2 bases had no gene match. This CDR3 region has 14 residues. The DNA of the CDR3 is TGTGCCAGCAGGACTAGCGGGCCCCAAGAGACCCAGTACTTC. Protein sequence: CASRTSGPQETQYF.

The chain is built from TRBV6-1 and TRBJ2-5; 9 bases line up with TRBD1. The CDR3 has 15 amino acids. V gave up 8 bases and J gave up 5 bases; unmatched junction bases: 12. The V gene's germline CDR1 is MNHNS and CDR2 SASEGT. The CDR3 loop reads CASAYRGRTAETQYF. CDR3 bases: TGTGCCAGCGCCTACAGGGGGCGGACGGCTGAGACCCAGTACTTC.

The J gene is TRBJ1-1, the V gene TRBV6-1; 8 nucleotides match TRBD1. The CDR3 runs 14 residues. V gave up 6 bases and J gave up 5 bases; unmatched junction bases: 8. Germline loops: CDR1 MNHNS, CDR2 SASEGT. CDR3 in amino acids: CASSLTGGGTEAFF. For the CDR3, the DNA is TGTGCCAGCAGCCTTACAGGGGGAGGGACTGAAGCTTTCTTT.

The rearrangement links TRBV5-1 to TRBJ1-2, with no clear D. This CDR3 is 14 amino acids long. Germline values: CDR1 SGHRS, CDR2 YFSETQ. The V end was cut by 1 base, the J end by 0 bases, with 7 bases between. The CDR3 sequence is CASSLMETNYGYTF. The CDR3 DNA follows: TGCGCCAGCAGCTTGATGGAAACTAACTATGGCTACACCTTC.

J is TRBJ1-4 and V is TRBV6-5, with 7 bases identical to TRBD1. Trimming at V came to 5 bases and at J to 5 bases, leaving 5 bases not matched to a gene. The CDR3 sequence is 14 residues long. Germline loops: CDR1 MNHEY, CDR2 SVGAGI. This chain's CDR3 is CASSDQQGNEKLFF. CDR3 coding DNA: TGTGCCAGCAGTGATCAACAGGGGAATGAAAAACTGTTTTTT.

This clone showed up just a few times. The chain links TRBV10-2 to TRBJ1-1; no firm D call. CDR3 length equals 12 residues. The V gene's germline CDR1 is WSHSY and CDR2 SAAADI. V shed 6 bases and J shed 1 base, with 6 bases lying between them. The CDR3 nucleotides are TGCGCCAGCAGAAAAGGGAACACTGAAGCTTTCTTT. Translated, it gives CASRKGNTEAFF.